Below, 27 T cell receptor beta chains from the same sample are listed, as sequenced in a study of tumor and adjacent non-tumor tissue in lung cancer. No cell sorting was done before RNA was extracted from the tissue. This non-tumor lung sample came from over 3 cm beyond the tumor edge. A modified ARM-PCR protocol with three rounds of nested PCR amplified TCRbeta. Each CDR3 protein is one row after TCRdb ran MiXCR on the multiplex PCR reads. The sample shows 45,000 or so distinct CDR3 sequences, roughly 60% of them seen only once. The material sequenced was distant non-tumor lung tissue. The receptor set was obtained from a woman between 35 and 50 years old with non-small cell lung cancer.

For this clonotype: This may arise from a read error, as a much more abundant clone is one base away. The chain is built from TRBV6-5 and TRBJ2-7; either TRBD1 or TRBD2 may fit D (5 bases each). Trimming took off 8 bases at V and 8 bases at J, with 19 bases between the two ends. CDR1 MNHEY and CDR2 SVGAGI come from the germline V gene. This CDR3 contains 13 residues. The CDR3, as DNA: TGTGCCAGCTCCGAGGACGGGGTGGGGCAGCAGTACTTC. Its protein is CASSEDGVGQQYF.

This clonotype was recorded at least ten times. The rearrangement joins TRBV29-1 to TRBJ2-1; no clear D. The CDR3 consists of 13 residues. Trimming removed 2 bases at V and 9 bases at J, with 14 bases between. CDR1 and CDR2 (germline): SQVTM, ANQGSEA. The CDR3 coding sequence is TGCAGCGTTGAAAACTCCGGATTTGGTGAGCAGTTCTTC. Its protein product is CSVENSGFGEQFF.

The sample holds a few counts of this clonotype. The chain couples TRBV20-1 to TRBJ1-2; D is undetermined. This CDR3 region has 12 residues. Germline CDR1 is DFQATT and CDR2 is SNEGSKA (reference sequence). V lost 3 bases to trimming and J lost 3 bases, with 8 bases between them. The CDR3 nucleotides are TGCAGTGCTAGTTACGAGGACTATGGCTACACCTTC. Its protein is CSASYEDYGYTF.

Remarks on this clonotype: The junction shows a germline mismatch at one end, possibly a read error. This sequence joins TRBV11-2 and TRBJ2-3; 7 bases are a match to TRBD2. The CDR3 covers 15 residues. CDR1 SGHAT and CDR2 FQNNGV come from the germline V gene. The CDR3 DNA reads TGTGCCAACAGCTTAGGGACTAACGGGAGAGATACGCAGTATTTT. Its protein product is CANSLGTNGRDTQYF.

On this clonotype itself: An end of the junction does not agree with germline; a read error may underlie this. The chain recombines TRBV6-1 with TRBJ1-1, with D uncertain. The CDR3 is 17 residues long. Germline CDR1 is MNHNS and CDR2 is SASEGT. The CDR3 DNA reads TGTGCCAGCAGTGGAGCTGATGTTTATGGGCTGAACACTAAAGCTTTCTTT. Residues: CASSGADVYGLNTKAFF.

Concerning this clonotype: One end of the junction varies from germline; a read error may be responsible. The genes are TRBV20-1 and TRBJ2-5; a weak D match, TRBD2 (6 bases). Germline V CDR1 and CDR2: DFQATT, SNEGSKA (reference sequence). This CDR3 contains 15 residues. The CDR3: CSVRDRVKGGETQYF. CDR3 DNA: TGCAGTGTTAGAGATAGGGTCAAGGGAGGAGAGACCCAGTACTTC.

The chain recombines TRBV28 with TRBJ2-7, with 7 bases fitting TRBD2. V shed 2 bases, J shed 2 bases, and the junction held 6 bases outside the gene matches. The CDR3 loop spans 15 amino acids. Germline V CDR1 and CDR2: MDHEN, SYDVKM. CDR3 in amino acids: CASSLGAGVPYEQYF. DNA of the CDR3: TGTGCCAGCAGTTTAGGGGCGGGGGTCCCCTACGAGCAGTACTTC.

Comment on this clonotype: At one of its ends the junction is not consistent with the germline gene, which may arise from a read error. The rearrangement links TRBV7-8 to TRBJ2-1, with D uncertain. CDR1 is SGHVS, CDR2 FQNEAQ, per germline. The CDR3 sequence is 13 residues long. The CDR3 loop reads CVRSLEKLREQFF. CDR3 bases: TGCGTCAGGAGCTTAGAAAAGCTAAGAGAGCAGTTCTTC.

The CDR3 region is CASSLGRGASRYEQYF. Written as DNA, the CDR3 is TGTGCCAGCAGTTTAGGGCGGGGGGCCTCCCGCTACGAGCAGTACTTC. This sequence joins TRBV28 and TRBJ2-7; 8 nucleotides align to TRBD2. Germline V CDR1 and CDR2: MDHEN, SYDVKM. J lost 3 bases, V lost 2 bases, and 9 bases had no gene match. CDR3 size: 16 residues.

A note on this clonotype: A junction boundary mismatches the germline segment, possibly from a read error. The gene calls are TRBV11-3 and TRBJ2-1, with unresolved D. The CDR3 consists of 16 residues. Germline V gene sequence: CDR1 SGHNT, CDR2 YENEEA. The CDR3 DNA sequence: TGTGCCGGCTGCCCAAGACCTAGGAGCTCCTACGATGAGCATTTCTTC. Translated: CAGCPRPRSSYDEHFF.

V usage is TRBV4-2 and J usage is TRBJ2-3; the match to TRBD1 covers 7 bases. Germline V lookup: CDR1 LGHNA, CDR2 YNFKEQ. V lost 3 bases, J lost 2 bases, and 17 bases stayed unmatched. The CDR3 has 19 residues. The CDR3 sequence: CASSHLAHMGQSNTDTQYF. In nucleotides, the CDR3 is TGTGCCAGCAGCCATCTCGCGCACATGGGACAGTCTAACACAGATACGCAGTATTTT.

As concerns this clonotype: A single base separates this from a much larger clone, so it may be a read error. The chain joins TRBV20-1 to TRBJ2-1; TRBD2 matches at 7 bases. The CDR3 runs to 12 residues. Germline CDR1 is DFQATT and CDR2 is SNEGSKA (reference sequence). In nucleotides, the CDR3 is TGCAATGCTAGATCGGGAGGTTATGAGCAGTTCTTC. Its protein product is CNARSGGYEQFF.

The V gene is TRBV6-5, the J gene TRBJ2-7; D tentatively fits TRBD1 or TRBD2 (5 bases each). V was trimmed by 0 bases and J by 10 bases, leaving 22 bases between them. This CDR3 region has 16 residues. CDR1 is MNHEY, CDR2 SVGAGI, per germline. The CDR3 loop reads CASSYSMRTLVGIQYF. CDR3 DNA: TGTGCCAGCAGTTACTCGATGAGGACACTCGTCGGGATACAGTACTTC.

V usage is TRBV21-1 and J usage is TRBJ1-1. TRBV21-1 is described as a pseudogene. This CDR3 comprises 16 residues. The CDR3 DNA follows: TGTGCCAGCAGCACCAGGTGTGACTCGTGGAACACTGAAGCTTTCTTT. Encoded protein: CASSTRCDSWNTEAFF.

Here the CDR3 reads CASSGPLSDQYF. DNA of the CDR3: TGTGCCAGCAGCGGGCCCTTAAGCGATCAGTACTTC. V gene TRBV11-1 combines with J gene TRBJ2-4, with no clear D. This CDR3 region has 12 residues. V shed 5 bases and J shed 12 bases, with 14 bases lying between them. The germline V gene encodes CDR1 SGHAT and CDR2 FQDESV (reference sequence).

Many counts were recorded for this clonotype. The V gene is TRBV29-1, the J gene TRBJ2-1; 7 bases align to TRBD1. The CDR3 is 16 amino acids. V lost 1 base to trimming and J lost 1 base; unmatched junction nucleotides: 7. Germline-derived CDR1 and CDR2 are SQVTM and ANQGSEA. This chain's CDR3 is CSVEGPDRKSYNEQFF. The DNA for the CDR3 is TGCAGCGTTGAAGGACCGGACAGGAAGTCCTACAATGAGCAGTTCTTC.

Worth noting for this clonotype: The junction differs from germline at one of its ends, possibly a read error. The chain recombines TRBV4-2 with TRBJ1-5; D not resolved. This CDR3 region has 13 residues. The germline CDR1 and CDR2 sequences are LGHNA and YNFKEQ. CDR3 protein: CASSQESNQPQHF. The CDR3 DNA reads TGCGCCAGCAGTCAAGAGAGCAATCAGCCCCAGCATTTT.

This clonotype occurred many times. It may be a read error: a sequence one base away is much more abundant. The V and J genes are TRBV12-3 or TRBV12-4 and TRBJ2-1; D assignment may be TRBD1 or TRBD2 (5 bases each). The CDR3 has 15 residues. The DNA for the CDR3 is TGTGCCAGCAGTTTCTGGGACCCAGCAGACAATAAGCAGTTCTTC. Protein product: CASSFWDPADNKQFF.

A single count supports this clonotype. The junction departs from the called germline gene at one end, perhaps through a read error. The chain combines TRBV12-3 or TRBV12-4 with TRBJ2-3; maybe TRBD2 (6 bases). The CDR3 has 14 residues. The CDR3 spells CATSLKGGVDTQYF. The CDR3 DNA reads TGTGCCACCAGTTTAAAGGGCGGGGTCGATACACAGTATTTT.

The chain recombines TRBV12-5 with TRBJ1-1; perhaps TRBD1 as D (5 bases). Trimming pared 7 bases from V and 4 bases from J, leaving 13 bases between. The CDR3 consists of 13 residues. Germline V CDR1 and CDR2: LGHNT, FRNRAP. CDR3 loop: CASASLGGTEAFF. CDR3 DNA sequence: TGTGCTAGTGCATCCCTGGGGGGCACTGAAGCTTTCTTT. The entire variable domain, with the rest obtained from reference TRBV12-5 and TRBJ1-1, is as follows: DARVTQTPRHKVTEMGQEVTMRCQPILGHNTVFWYRQTMMQGLELLAYFRNRAPLDDSGMPKDRFSAEMPDATLATLKIQPSEPRDSAVYFCASASLGGTEAFFGQGTRLTVV.

This chain uses TRBV20-1 with TRBJ1-2; D gene uncertain. Germline V gene sequence: CDR1 DFQATT, CDR2 SNEGSKA (reference sequence). This CDR3 has 11 amino acids. Trimming removed 3 bases from V and 8 bases from J, with 10 bases in between. The CDR3 loop is CSARARAGYTF. CDR3 nucleotides: TGCAGTGCTAGGGCTAGAGCGGGCTACACCTTC.

This clonotype occurred a few times. A read error may explain this, as a much larger clone is one base away. The chain combines TRBV7-8 with TRBJ2-1; D is perhaps TRBD2 (6 bases). The CDR3 runs to 14 residues. Germline CDR1 and CDR2: SGHVS and FQNEAQ. Trimming cost V 1 base and J 9 bases, with 13 bases left between them. CDR3 DNA: TGTGCCAGCAGCTTAGATCAATTGGGGGGTGAGCAGTTCTTC. The encoded protein is CASSLDQLGGEQFF.

This clonotype was observed a handful of times. At one of its ends the junction is not consistent with the germline gene, which may arise from a read error. The chain uses TRBV7-9 and TRBJ2-7; tentative D call: TRBD1 (5 bases). The CDR3 sequence is 15 residues long. Germline V gene lookup returns CDR1 SEHNR and CDR2 FQNEAQ (reference sequence). CDR3 DNA: TGTACCAGCAGGACCCCGGACCAAAAGGGGTACGAGCAGTACTTC. It is translated as CTSRTPDQKGYEQYF. Supplemented by reference TRBV7-9 and TRBJ2-7, the full variable domain reads DTGVSQNPRHKITKRGQNVTFRCDPISEHNRLYWYRQTLGQGPEFLTYFQNEAQLEKSRLLSDRFSAERPKGSFSTLEIQRTEQGDSAMYLCTSRTPDQKGYEQYFGPGTRLTVT.

This clonotype was seen at least ten times. This chain connects TRBV29-1 to TRBJ2-1; D is unresolved. Trimming pared 4 bases from V and 6 bases from J, leaving 4 bases between. Germline V gene lookup returns CDR1 SQVTM and CDR2 ANQGSEA. The CDR3 length is 10 residues. CDR3 amino acids: CSVVGNEQFF. DNA for the CDR3: TGCAGCGTTGTAGGCAATGAGCAGTTCTTC.

Worth noting for this clonotype: A much more abundant neighbour one base away suggests this may be a read error. The rearrangement links TRBV5-1 to TRBJ2-3, with D possibly TRBD1 on 6 matching bases. The CDR3 runs to 16 residues. The V gene's germline CDR1 is SGHRS and CDR2 YFSETQ. The CDR3, as DNA: TGCACCAGCAGCTGGGGGCCCACAGGGTTAACAGATACGCAGTATTTT. It translates to CTSSWGPTGLTDTQYF.

A word on this clonotype: With a much larger clone just one base away, this may be a read error. The chain joins TRBV6-2 or TRBV6-3 to TRBJ2-3; 10 nucleotides match TRBD2. Trimming at V came to 5 bases and at J to 4 bases, leaving 6 bases not matched to a gene. The germline CDR1 and CDR2 sequences are MNHEY and SVGEGT. This CDR3 is 15 amino acids long. The CDR3 coding sequence is TGTGCCAGCAGTGGGACTAGCGAGGGGGCAGATACGCAGTATTTT. This encodes CASSGTSEGADTQYF.

The chain has TRBV2 and TRBJ1-3; D is ambiguous. The germline gives CDR1 SNHLY, CDR2 FYNNEI. The CDR3 extends over 14 amino acids. V lost 3 bases, J lost 4 bases, and 10 bases lay in between. The CDR3 loop is CASSEVVSGNTIYF. CDR3 nucleotide sequence: TGTGCCAGCAGTGAGGTAGTTTCAGGAAACACCATATATTTT.